This is a list of T cell receptor beta chains from one sample in a study of blood T cell repertoires in COVID-19. Profiled with immunoSEQ multiplex PCR; TCRdb holds only in-frame clones, not every one. The sample records over 400,000 clones, roughly nine tenths being singletons. The sample consisted of PBMCs or T cells enriched from blood (not recorded which). The receptors shown here come from a woman between 55 and 75 years old who had recovered from COVID-19. Both conserved end residues are trimmed from each CDR3.

J gene: TRBJ1-6; V gene: TRBV18; CDR3 protein: ASSPRTATPGGNSPLH
J gene: TRBJ2-4; V gene: TRBV2; CDR3 protein: ASSGDFLLAKNIQY
J gene: TRBJ2-5; V gene: TRBV28; CDR3 protein: ASVGETQY
J gene: TRBJ1-1; V gene: TRBV29-1; CDR3 protein: SVSYLTRTEAF
J gene: TRBJ2-2; V gene: TRBV7-8; CDR3 protein: ASSLETGWVTGELF
J gene: TRBJ2-3; V gene: TRBV5-1; CDR3 protein: ASSVGARDTQY
J gene: TRBJ2-1; V gene: TRBV28; CDR3 protein: ASGEGNNEQF
J gene: TRBJ2-7; V gene: TRBV24-1; CDR3 protein: ATSDSAGGIYEQY
J gene: TRBJ2-1; V gene: TRBV5-1; CDR3 protein: ASSLGVNNEQF
J gene: TRBJ2-2; V gene: TRBV24-1; CDR3 protein: ATSENRGGVQTGELF
J gene: TRBJ2-3; V gene: TRBV24-1; CDR3 protein: ATSDWSSTDTQY
J gene: TRBJ1-2; V gene: TRBV2; CDR3 protein: ASSFRQGDYGYT
J gene: TRBJ1-5; V gene: TRBV15; CDR3 protein: ATSPRLGDRTHQPQH
J gene: TRBJ2-2; V gene: TRBV20-1; CDR3 protein: SARGLGELF
J gene: TRBJ2-3; V gene: TRBV29-1; CDR3 protein: SVEDRPEADTQY
J gene: TRBJ1-2; V gene: TRBV12-5; CDR3 protein: ASGLIPGTGGHYGYT
J gene: TRBJ2-1; V gene: TRBV7-2; CDR3 protein: ASSLFVARGRVANEQF
J gene: TRBJ2-1; V gene: TRBV28; CDR3 protein: AIAGTGGYNEQF
J gene: TRBJ1-1; V gene: TRBV19; CDR3 protein: ASSIVGQGWTEAF
J gene: TRBJ1-5; V gene: TRBV6-5; CDR3 protein: ASSRDRGGQPQH
J gene: TRBJ2-2; V gene: TRBV7-6; CDR3 protein: ASSLVSANTGELF
J gene: TRBJ2-7; V gene: TRBV5-1; CDR3 protein: ASSPGDRGGVEQY
J gene: TRBJ1-3; V gene: TRBV10-3; CDR3 protein: AISDWDRIGNTIY
J gene: TRBJ1-1; V gene: TRBV6-5; CDR3 protein: ASSYSITGMNTEAF
J gene: TRBJ1-6; V gene: TRBV7-8; CDR3 protein: ASSINFVGTAIYNSPLH
J gene: TRBJ2-4; V gene: TRBV12-5; CDR3 protein: ASGPGQGPNIQY
J gene: TRBJ2-1; V gene: TRBV28; CDR3 protein: ASSAPILGSNNEQF
J gene: TRBJ1-1; V gene: TRBV5-1; CDR3 protein: ASSPRGGTEAF
J gene: TRBJ1-4; V gene: TRBV5-1; CDR3 protein: ASATLGAGEKLF
J gene: TRBJ1-2; V gene: TRBV6-5; CDR3 protein: ASSYSIQGIRGYT
J gene: TRBJ2-3; V gene: TRBV2; CDR3 protein: ASKGTSGGWEY
J gene: TRBJ1-2; V gene: TRBV4-2; CDR3 protein: ASSQEMTVAYPNGYT
J gene: TRBJ2-1; V gene: TRBV3-1/TRBV3-2; CDR3 protein: ASSLRDEQF
J gene: TRBJ1-1; V gene: TRBV18; CDR3 protein: ASSLISTGGGGEAF
J gene: TRBJ2-1; V gene: TRBV2; CDR3 protein: ASSENRGNNEQF
J gene: TRBJ2-2; V gene: TRBV4-2; CDR3 protein: ASSRRTGDTGELF
J gene: TRBJ2-1; V gene: TRBV7-2; CDR3 protein: ASSLEIGGARYNEQF
J gene: TRBJ2-1; V gene: TRBV27; CDR3 protein: ASSFRQGSLEQF
J gene: TRBJ2-3; V gene: TRBV13; CDR3 protein: ASSSLTGGPTDTQY
J gene: TRBJ2-1; V gene: TRBV28; CDR3 protein: ASSRSWVGEQF
J gene: TRBJ1-6; V gene: TRBV7-9; CDR3 protein: ASSSQGGSNSPLH
J gene: TRBJ1-2; V gene: TRBV15; CDR3 protein: ATSRDWGGYGYT
J gene: TRBJ2-5; V gene: TRBV18; CDR3 protein: ASSPRQGEETQY
J gene: TRBJ1-5; V gene: TRBV6-2/TRBV6-3; CDR3 protein: ASSYDSAQH
J gene: TRBJ1-5; V gene: TRBV5-8; CDR3 protein: ASSSQAYSNQPQH
J gene: TRBJ2-1; V gene: TRBV11-2; CDR3 protein: ASSFLGLAGVNEQF
J gene: TRBJ1-2; V gene: TRBV5-8; CDR3 protein: ASSLVGPGIAYGYT
J gene: TRBJ1-4; V gene: TRBV4-2; CDR3 protein: ASSLRGETNEKLF
J gene: TRBJ2-1; V gene: TRBV5-4; CDR3 protein: ASSWALDEQF